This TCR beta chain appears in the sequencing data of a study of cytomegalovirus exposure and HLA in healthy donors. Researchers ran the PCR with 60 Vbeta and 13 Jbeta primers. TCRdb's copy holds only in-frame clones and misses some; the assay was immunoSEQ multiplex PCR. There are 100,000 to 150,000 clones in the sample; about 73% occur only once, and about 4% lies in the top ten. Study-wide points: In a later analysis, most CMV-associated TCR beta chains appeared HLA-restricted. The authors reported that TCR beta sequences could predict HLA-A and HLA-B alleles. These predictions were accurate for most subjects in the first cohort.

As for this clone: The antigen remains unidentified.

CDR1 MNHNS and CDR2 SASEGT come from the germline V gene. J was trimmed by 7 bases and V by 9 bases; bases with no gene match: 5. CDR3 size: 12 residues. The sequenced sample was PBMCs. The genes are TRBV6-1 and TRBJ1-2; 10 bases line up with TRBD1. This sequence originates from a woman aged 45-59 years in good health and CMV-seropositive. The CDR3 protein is CASKTGGSGYTF. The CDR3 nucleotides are TGTGCCAGTAAGACAGGGGGCAGTGGCTACACCTTC.